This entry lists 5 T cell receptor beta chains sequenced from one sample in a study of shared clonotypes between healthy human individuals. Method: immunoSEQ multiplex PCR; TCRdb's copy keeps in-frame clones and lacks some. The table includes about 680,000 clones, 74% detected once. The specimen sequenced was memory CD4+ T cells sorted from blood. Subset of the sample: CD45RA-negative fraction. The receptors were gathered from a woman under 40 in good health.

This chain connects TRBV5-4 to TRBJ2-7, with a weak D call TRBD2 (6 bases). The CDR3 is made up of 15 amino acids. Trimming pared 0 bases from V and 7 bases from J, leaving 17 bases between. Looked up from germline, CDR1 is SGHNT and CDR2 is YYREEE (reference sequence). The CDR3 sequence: CASSLVPGELGEQYF. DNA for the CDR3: TGTGCCAGCAGCTTGGTGCCGGGAGAGTTGGGGGAGCAGTACTTC.

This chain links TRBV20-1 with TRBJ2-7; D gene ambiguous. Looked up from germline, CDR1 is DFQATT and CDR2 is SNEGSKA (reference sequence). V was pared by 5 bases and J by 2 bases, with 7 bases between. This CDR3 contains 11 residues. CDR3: CSADLAYEQYF. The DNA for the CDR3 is TGCAGTGCTGACCTCGCCTACGAGCAGTACTTC.

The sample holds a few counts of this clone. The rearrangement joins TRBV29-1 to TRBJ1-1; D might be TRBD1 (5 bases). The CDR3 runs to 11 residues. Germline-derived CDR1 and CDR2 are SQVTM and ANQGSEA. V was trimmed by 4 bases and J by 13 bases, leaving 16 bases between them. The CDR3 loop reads CSVGPLRGNFF. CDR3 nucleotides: TGCAGCGTTGGCCCCTTGCGGGGGAATTTCTTT.

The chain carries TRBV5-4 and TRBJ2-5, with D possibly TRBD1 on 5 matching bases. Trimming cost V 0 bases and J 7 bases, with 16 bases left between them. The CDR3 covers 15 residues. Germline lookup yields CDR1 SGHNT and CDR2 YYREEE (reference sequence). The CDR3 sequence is CASSLGRTSDGTQYF. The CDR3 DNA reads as TGTGCCAGCAGCTTGGGACGGACATCGGACGGGACCCAGTACTTC.

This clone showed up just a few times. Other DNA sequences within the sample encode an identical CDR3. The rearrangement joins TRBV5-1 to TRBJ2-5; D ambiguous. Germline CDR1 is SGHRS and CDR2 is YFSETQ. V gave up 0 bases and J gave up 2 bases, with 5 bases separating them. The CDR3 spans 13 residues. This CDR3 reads CASSLGSQETQYF. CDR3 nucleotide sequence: TGCGCCAGCAGCTTGGGGTCGCAAGAGACCCAGTACTTC.